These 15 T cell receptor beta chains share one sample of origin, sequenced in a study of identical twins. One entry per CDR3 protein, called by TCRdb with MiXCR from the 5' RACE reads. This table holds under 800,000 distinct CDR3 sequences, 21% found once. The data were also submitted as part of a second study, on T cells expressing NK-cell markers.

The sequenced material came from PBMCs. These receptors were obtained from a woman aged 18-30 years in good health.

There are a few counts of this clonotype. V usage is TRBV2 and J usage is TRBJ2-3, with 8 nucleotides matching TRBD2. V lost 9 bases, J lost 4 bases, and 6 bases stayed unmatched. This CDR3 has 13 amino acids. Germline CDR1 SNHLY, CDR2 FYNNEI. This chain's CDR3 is CASPTSVADTQYF. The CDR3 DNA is TGTGCCAGTCCGACTAGCGTTGCAGATACGCAGTATTTT.

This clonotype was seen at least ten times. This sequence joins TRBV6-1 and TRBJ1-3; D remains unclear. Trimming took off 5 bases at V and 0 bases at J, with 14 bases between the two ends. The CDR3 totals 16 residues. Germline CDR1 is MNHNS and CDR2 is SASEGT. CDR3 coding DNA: TGTGCCAGCAGTCTCGGGCCTGTGAGCTCTGGAAACACCATATATTTT. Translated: CASSLGPVSSGNTIYF.

CDR3 nucleotides: TGCGCCAGCAGCTTTGGACGAGCGGGGTTCACAGATACGCAGTATTTT. Protein sequence: CASSFGRAGFTDTQYF. This chain joins TRBV5-1 and TRBJ2-3; TRBD2 aligns across 7 bases. CDR1 and CDR2 from the germline V gene are SGHRS and YFSETQ. This CDR3 comprises 16 residues. V was pared by 2 bases and J by 2 bases, with 8 bases of the junction left unmatched.

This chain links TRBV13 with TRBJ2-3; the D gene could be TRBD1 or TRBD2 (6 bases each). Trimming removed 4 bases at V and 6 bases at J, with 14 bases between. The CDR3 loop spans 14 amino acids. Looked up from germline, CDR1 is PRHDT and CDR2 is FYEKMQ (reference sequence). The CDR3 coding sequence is TGTGCCAGCAGCTCCCCGACAGGAGGGGATACGCAGTATTTT. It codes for CASSSPTGGDTQYF.

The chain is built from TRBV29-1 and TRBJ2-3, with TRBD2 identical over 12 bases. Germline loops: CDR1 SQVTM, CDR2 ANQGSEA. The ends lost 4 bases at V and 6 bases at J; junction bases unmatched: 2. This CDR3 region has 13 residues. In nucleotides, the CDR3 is TGCAGCGTTGCGACTAGCGGGGGTGATACGCAGTATTTT. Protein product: CSVATSGGDTQYF.

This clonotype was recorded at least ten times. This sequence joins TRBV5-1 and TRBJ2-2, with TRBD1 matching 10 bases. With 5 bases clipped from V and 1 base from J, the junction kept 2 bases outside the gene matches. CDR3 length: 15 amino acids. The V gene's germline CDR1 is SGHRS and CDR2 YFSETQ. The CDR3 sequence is CASSRTGGNTGELFF. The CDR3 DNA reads TGCGCCAGCAGTAGGACAGGGGGGAACACCGGGGAGCTGTTTTTT.

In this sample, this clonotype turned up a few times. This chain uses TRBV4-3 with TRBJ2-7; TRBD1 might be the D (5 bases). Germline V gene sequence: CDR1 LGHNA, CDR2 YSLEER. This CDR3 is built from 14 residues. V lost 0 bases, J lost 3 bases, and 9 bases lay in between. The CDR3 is CASSQDRDYYEQYF. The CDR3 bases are TGCGCCAGCAGCCAAGACAGGGATTACTACGAGCAGTACTTC.

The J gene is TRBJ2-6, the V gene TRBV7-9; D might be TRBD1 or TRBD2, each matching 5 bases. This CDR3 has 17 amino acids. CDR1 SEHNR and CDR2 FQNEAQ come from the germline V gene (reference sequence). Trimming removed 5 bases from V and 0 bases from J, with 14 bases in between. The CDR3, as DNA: TGTGCCAGCAGCCTTCGGGACGGTACCTCTGGGGCCAACGTCCTGACTTTC. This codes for CASSLRDGTSGANVLTF.

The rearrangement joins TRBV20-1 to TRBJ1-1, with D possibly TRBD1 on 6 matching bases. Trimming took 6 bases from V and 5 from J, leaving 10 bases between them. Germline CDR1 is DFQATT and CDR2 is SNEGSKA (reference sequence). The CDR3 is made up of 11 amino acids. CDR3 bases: TGCAGTGCCCCGGACAGAACTGAAGCTTTCTTT. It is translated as CSAPDRTEAFF.

The CDR3 loop reads CASSTRTSGVYNEQFF. The CDR3 coding sequence is TGTGCCAGCAGCACCCGGACTAGCGGGGTTTACAATGAGCAGTTCTTC. The rearrangement links TRBV7-8 to TRBJ2-1, with TRBD2 matching 12 bases. CDR1 and CDR2 from the germline V gene are SGHVS and FQNEAQ. Losses at the gene ends were 5 bases for V and 4 bases for J; bases not matched to a gene: 6. The CDR3 runs 16 residues. The whole variable domain, filled in from reference TRBV7-8 and TRBJ2-1, reads GAGVSQSPRYKVAKRGQDVALRCDPISGHVSLFWYQQALGQGPEFLTYFQNEAQLDKSGLPSDRFFAERPEGSVSTLKIQRTQQEDSAVYLCASSTRTSGVYNEQFFGPGTRLTVL.

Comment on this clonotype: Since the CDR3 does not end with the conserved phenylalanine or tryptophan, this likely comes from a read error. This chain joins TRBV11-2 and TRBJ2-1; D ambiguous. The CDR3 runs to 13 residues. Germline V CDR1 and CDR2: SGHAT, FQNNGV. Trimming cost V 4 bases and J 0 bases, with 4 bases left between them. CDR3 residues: CASSSHSYNEQFY. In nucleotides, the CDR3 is TGTGCCAGCAGCTCGCACTCCTACAATGAGCAGTTCTAC.

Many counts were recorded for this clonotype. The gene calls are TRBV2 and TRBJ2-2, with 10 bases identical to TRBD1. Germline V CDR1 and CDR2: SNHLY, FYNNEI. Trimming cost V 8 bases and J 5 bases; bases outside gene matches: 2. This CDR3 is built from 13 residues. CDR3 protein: CASEGQGTGELFF. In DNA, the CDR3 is TGTGCCAGCGAGGGACAGGGGACCGGGGAGCTGTTTTTT.

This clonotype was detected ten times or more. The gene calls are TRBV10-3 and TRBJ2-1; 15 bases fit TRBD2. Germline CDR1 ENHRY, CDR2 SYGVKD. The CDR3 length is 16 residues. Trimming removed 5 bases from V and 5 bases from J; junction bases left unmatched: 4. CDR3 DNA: TGTGCCATCAGTCAAGGGACTAGCGGGGGGAACAATGAGCAGTTCTTC. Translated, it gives CAISQGTSGGNNEQFF.

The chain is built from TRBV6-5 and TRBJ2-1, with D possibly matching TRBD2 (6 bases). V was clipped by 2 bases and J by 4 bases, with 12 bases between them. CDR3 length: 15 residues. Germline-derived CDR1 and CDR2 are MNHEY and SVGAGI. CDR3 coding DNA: TGTGCCAGCAGTTACGACGGGAGTAGGTACAATGAGCAGTTCTTC. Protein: CASSYDGSRYNEQFF.

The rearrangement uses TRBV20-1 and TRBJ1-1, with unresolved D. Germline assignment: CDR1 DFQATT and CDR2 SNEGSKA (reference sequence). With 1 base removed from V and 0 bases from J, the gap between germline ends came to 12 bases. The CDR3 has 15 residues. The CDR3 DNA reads TGCAGTGCTAGAGTTCCGGGTTTGGTGAACACTGAAGCTTTCTTT. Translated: CSARVPGLVNTEAFF.